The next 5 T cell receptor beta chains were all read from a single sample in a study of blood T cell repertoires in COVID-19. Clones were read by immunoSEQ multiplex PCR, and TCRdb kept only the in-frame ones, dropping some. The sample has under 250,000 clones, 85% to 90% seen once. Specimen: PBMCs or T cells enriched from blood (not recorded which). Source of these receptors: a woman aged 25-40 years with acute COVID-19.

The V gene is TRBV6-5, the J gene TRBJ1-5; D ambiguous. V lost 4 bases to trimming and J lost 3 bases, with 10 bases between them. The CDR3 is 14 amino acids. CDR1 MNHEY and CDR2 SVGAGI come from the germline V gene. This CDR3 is CASSWSGSNQPQHF. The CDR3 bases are TGTGCCAGCAGTTGGTCGGGGTCCAATCAGCCCCAGCATTTT.

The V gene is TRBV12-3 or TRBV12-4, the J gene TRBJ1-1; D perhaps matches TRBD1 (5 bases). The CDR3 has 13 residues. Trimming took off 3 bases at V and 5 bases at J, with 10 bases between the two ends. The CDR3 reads CASSFQGPTEAFF. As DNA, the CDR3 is TGTGCCAGCAGTTTTCAGGGTCCGACTGAAGCTTTCTTT.

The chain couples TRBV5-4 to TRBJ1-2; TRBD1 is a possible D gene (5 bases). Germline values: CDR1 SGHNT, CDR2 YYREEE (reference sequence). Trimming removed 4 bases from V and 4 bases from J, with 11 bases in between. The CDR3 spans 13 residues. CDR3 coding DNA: TGTGCCAGCAGCATTCAGGGTGGCTATGGCTACACCTTC. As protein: CASSIQGGYGYTF.

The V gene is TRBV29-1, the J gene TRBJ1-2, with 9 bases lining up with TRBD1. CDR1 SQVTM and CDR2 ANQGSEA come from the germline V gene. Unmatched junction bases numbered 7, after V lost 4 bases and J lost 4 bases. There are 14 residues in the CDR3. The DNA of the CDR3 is TGCAGCGTTGGCGGACAGGGGACAAGCTATGGCTACACCTTC. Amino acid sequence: CSVGGQGTSYGYTF. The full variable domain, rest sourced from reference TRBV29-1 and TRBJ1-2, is SAVISQKPSRDICQRGTSLTIQCQVDSQVTMMFWYRQQPGQSLTLIATANQGSEATYESGFVIDKFPISRPNLTFSTLTVSNMSPEDSSIYLCSVGGQGTSYGYTFGSGTRLTVV.

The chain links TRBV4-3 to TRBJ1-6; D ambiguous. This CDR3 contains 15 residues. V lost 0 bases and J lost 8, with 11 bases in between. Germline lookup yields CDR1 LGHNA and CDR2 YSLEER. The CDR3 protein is CASSQDRQAYSPLHF. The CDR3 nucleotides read TGCGCCAGCAGCCAAGATAGGCAGGCCTATTCACCCCTCCACTTT.